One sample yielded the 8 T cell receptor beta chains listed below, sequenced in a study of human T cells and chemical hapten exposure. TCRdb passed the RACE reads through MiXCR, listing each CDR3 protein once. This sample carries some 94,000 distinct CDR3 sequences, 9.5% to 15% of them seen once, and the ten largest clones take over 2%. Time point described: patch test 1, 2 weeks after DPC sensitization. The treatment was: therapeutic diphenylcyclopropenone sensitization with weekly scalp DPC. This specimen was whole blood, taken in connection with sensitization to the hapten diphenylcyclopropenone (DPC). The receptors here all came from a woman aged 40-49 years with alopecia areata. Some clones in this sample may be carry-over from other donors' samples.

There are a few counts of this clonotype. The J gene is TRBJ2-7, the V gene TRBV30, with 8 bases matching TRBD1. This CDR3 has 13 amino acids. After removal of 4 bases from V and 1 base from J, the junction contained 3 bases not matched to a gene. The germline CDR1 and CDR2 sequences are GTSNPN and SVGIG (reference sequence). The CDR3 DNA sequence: TGTGCCTGGAAGGACAGGGTATCCTACGAGCAGTACTTC. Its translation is CAWKDRVSYEQYF.

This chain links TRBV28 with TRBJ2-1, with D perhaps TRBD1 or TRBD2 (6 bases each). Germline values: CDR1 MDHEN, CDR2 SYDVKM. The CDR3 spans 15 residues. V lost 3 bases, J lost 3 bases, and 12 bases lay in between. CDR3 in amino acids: CASSLRGASYNEQFF. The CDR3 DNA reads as TGTGCCAGCAGTTTGAGGGGGGCGAGCTACAATGAGCAGTTCTTC.

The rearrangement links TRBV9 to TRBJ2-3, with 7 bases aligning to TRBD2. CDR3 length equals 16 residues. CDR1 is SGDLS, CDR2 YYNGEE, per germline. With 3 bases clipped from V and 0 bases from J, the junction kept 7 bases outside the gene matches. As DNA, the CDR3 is TGTGCCAGCAGCGCTAGGGGAGGGTCGAGCACAGATACGCAGTATTTT. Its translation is CASSARGGSSTDTQYF.

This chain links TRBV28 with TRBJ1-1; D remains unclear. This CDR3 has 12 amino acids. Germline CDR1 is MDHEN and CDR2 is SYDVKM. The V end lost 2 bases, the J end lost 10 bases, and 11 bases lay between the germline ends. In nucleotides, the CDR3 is TGTGCCAGCAGTTTAGGCGGGTTCGGAGCTTTCTTT. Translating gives CASSLGGFGAFF.

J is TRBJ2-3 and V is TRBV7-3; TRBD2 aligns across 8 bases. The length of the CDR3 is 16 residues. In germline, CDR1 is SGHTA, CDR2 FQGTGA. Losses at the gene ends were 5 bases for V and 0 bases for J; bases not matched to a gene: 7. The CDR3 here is CASSLFSSGSTDTQYF. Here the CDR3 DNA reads TGTGCCAGCAGCCTTTTCTCTAGCGGGAGCACAGATACGCAGTATTTT. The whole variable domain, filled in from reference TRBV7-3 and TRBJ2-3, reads GAGVSQTPSNKVTEKGKYVELRCDPISGHTALYWYRQSLGQGPEFLIYFQGTGAADDSGLPNDRFFAVRPEGSVSTLKIQRTERGDSAVYLCASSLFSSGSTDTQYFGPGTRLTVL.

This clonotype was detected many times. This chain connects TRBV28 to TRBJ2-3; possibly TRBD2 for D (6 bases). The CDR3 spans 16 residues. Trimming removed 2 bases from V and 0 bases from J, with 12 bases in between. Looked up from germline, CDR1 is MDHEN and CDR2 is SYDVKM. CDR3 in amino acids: CASSLLARSSTDTQYF. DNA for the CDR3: TGTGCCAGCAGTTTACTAGCGAGGTCTAGCACAGATACGCAGTATTTT.

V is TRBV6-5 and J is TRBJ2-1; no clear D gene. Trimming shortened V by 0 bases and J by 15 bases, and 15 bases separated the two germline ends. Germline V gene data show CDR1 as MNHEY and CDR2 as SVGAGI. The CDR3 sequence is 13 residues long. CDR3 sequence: CASSYSVIEKRFF. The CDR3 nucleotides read TGTGCCAGCAGTTACTCGGTAATAGAGAAAAGGTTCTTC.

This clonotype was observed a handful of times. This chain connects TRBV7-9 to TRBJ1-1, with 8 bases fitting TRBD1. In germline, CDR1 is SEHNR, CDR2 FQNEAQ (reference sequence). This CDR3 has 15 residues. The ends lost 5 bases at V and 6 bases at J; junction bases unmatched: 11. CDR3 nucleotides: TGTGCCAGCAGCCCTCGCGGTCAGGGGGCGTCTGAAGCTTTCTTT. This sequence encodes CASSPRGQGASEAFF.